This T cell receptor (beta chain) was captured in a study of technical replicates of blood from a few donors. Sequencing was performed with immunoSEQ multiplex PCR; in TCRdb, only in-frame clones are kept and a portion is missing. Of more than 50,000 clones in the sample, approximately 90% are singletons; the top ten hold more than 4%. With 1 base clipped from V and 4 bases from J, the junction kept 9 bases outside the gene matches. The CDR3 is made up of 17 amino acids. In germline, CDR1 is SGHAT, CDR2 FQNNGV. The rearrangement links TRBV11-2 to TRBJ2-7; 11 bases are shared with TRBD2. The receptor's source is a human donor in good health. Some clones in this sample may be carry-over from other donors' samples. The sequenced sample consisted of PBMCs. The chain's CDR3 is CASSLGSLAGGAYEQYF. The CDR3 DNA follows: TGTGCCAGCAGCTTAGGCTCCCTAGCGGGAGGAGCATACGAGCAGTACTTC.